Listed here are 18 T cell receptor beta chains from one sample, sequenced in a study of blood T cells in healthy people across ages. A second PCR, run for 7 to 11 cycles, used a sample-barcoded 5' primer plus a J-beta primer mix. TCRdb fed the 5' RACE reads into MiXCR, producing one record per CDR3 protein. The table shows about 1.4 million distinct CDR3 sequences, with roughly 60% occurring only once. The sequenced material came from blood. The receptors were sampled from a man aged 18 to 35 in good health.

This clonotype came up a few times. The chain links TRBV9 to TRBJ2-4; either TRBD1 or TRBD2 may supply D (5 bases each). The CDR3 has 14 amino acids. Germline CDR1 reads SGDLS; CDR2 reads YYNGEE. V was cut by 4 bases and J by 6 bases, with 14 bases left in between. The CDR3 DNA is TGTGCCAGCAGCCCGATAGGGACGGCAAACATTCAGTACTTC. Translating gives CASSPIGTANIQYF.

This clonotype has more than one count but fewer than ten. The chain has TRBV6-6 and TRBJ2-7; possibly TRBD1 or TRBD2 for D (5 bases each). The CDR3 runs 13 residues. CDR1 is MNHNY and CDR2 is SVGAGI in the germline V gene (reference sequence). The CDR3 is CAGRAGTSYEQYF. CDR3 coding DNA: TGTGCTGGACGGGCAGGGACCTCCTACGAGCAGTACTTC.

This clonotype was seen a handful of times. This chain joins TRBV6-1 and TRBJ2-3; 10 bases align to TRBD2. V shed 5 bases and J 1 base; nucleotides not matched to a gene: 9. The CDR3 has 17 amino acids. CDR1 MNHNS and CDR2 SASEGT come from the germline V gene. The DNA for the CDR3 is TGTGCCAGCAGTCGCACATCTAGCGGGGGCCGCACAGATACGCAGTATTTT. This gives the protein CASSRTSSGGRTDTQYF.

CDR3: CASSFAGTSRYNEQFF. The CDR3 DNA is TGTGCCAGCAGCTTTGCGGGGACTAGCAGATACAATGAGCAGTTCTTC. The rearrangement links TRBV7-9 to TRBJ2-1; the match to TRBD2 covers 9 bases. V lost 3 bases, J lost 4 bases, and 7 bases stayed unmatched. The CDR3 is 16 amino acids. Per germline, CDR1 SEHNR and CDR2 FQNEAQ (reference sequence).

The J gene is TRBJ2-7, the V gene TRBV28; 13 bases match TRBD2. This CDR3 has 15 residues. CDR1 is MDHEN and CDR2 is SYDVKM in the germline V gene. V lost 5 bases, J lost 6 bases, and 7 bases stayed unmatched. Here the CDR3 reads CASSAGLAGVSEQYF. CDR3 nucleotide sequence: TGTGCCAGCAGTGCAGGACTAGCGGGAGTATCCGAGCAGTACTTC.

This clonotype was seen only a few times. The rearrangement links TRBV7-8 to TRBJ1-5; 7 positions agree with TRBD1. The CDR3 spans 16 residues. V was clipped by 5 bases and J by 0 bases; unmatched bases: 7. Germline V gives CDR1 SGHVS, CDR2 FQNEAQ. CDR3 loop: CASSTGTDYSNQPQHF. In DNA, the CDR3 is TGTGCCAGCAGCACCGGGACAGACTATAGCAATCAGCCCCAGCATTTT.

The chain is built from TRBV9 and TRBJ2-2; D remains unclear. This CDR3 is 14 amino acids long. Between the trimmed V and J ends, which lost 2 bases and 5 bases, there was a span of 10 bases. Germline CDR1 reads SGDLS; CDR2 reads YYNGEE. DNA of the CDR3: TGTGCCAGCAGCGTTGCAGAAGTAACCGGGGAGCTGTTTTTT. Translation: CASSVAEVTGELFF.

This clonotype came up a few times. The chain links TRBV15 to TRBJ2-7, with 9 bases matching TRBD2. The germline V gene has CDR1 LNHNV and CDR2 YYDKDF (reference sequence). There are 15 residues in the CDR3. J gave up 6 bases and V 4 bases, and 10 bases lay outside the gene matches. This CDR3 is CATSIQMGSGGEQYF. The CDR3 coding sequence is TGTGCCACCAGCATACAGATGGGTAGCGGGGGCGAGCAGTACTTC. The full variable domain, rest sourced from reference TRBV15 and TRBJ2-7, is DAMVIQNPRYQVTQFGKPVTLSCSQTLNHNVMYWYQQKSSQAPKLLFHYYDKDFNNEADTPDNFQSRRPNTSFCFLDIRSPGLGDTAMYLCATSIQMGSGGEQYFGPGTRLTVT.

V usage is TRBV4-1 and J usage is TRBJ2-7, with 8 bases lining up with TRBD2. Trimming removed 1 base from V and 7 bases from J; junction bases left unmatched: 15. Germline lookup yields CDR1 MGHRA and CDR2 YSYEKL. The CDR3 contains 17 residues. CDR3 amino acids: CASSQGGVTGGQGEQYF. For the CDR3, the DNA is TGCGCCAGCAGCCAAGGAGGAGTGACGGGAGGGCAGGGAGAGCAGTACTTC.

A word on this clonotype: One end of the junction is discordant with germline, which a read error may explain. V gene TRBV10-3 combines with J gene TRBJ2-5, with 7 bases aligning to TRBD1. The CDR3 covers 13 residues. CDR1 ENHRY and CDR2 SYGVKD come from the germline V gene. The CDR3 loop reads CAISRTGEETRYF. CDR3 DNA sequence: TGTGCCATCAGTCGAACAGGGGAAGAGACCCGGTACTTC.

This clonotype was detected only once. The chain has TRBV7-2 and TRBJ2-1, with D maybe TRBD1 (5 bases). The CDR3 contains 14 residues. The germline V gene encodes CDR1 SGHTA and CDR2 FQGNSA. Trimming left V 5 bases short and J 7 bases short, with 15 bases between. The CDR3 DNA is TGTGCCAGCAGCCAGGGTCTTATAAGGAATGAGCAGTTCTTC. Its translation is CASSQGLIRNEQFF.

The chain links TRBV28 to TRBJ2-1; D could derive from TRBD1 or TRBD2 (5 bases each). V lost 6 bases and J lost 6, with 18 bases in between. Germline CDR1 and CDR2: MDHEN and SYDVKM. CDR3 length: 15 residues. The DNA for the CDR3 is TGTGCCAGCAGCCCCCCCGGGGACGGGACCAATGAGCAGTTCTTC. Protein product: CASSPPGDGTNEQFF.

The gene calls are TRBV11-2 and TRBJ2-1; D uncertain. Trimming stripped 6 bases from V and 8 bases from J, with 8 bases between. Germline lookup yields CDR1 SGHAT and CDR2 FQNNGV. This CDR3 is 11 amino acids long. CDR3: CASSLNDEQFF. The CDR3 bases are TGTGCCAGCAGTTTGAATGATGAGCAGTTCTTC. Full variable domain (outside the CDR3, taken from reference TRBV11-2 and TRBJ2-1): EAGVAQSPRYKIIEKRQSVAFWCNPISGHATLYWYQQILGQGPKLLIQFQNNGVVDDSQLPKDRFSAERLKGVDSTLKIQPAKLEDSAVYLCASSLNDEQFFGPGTRLTVL.

The CDR3 DNA sequence: TGCGCCAGCCTGGGGCAAATGAACACTGAAGCTTTCTTT. Protein product: CASLGQMNTEAFF. The chain recombines TRBV5-1 with TRBJ1-1, with D perhaps TRBD1 (5 bases). The germline CDR1 and CDR2 sequences are SGHRS and YFSETQ. The CDR3 length is 13 residues. The V and J ends lost 7 bases and 0 bases respectively, with 10 bases between them. The full variable domain, rest sourced from reference TRBV5-1 and TRBJ1-1, is KAGVTQTPRYLIKTRGQQVTLSCSPISGHRSVSWYQQTPGQGLQFLFEYFSETQRNKGNFPGRFSGRQFSNSRSEMNVSTLELGDSALYLCASLGQMNTEAFFGQGTRLTVV.

CDR3 DNA: TGCGCCAGCAGCAACGTAGCGGGGAGCACAAATGAGCAGTTCTTC. It translates to CASSNVAGSTNEQFF. The chain couples TRBV5-1 to TRBJ2-1; the match to TRBD2 covers 8 bases. The trim removed 4 bases at V and 7 bases at J, leaving 10 bases unmatched. Germline values: CDR1 SGHRS, CDR2 YFSETQ. The CDR3 contains 15 residues.

The CDR3 loop is CASNSGIEGTGVNYEQYF. The CDR3 DNA reads as TGTGCCAGCAACTCAGGCATTGAGGGGACAGGGGTAAACTACGAGCAGTACTTC. The rearrangement uses TRBV6-1 and TRBJ2-4; 10 bases map to TRBD1. Near its end, the DNA agrees better with TRBJ2-7, so the J call may be wrong. The CDR3 runs to 18 residues. CDR1 MNHNS and CDR2 SASEGT come from the germline V gene.

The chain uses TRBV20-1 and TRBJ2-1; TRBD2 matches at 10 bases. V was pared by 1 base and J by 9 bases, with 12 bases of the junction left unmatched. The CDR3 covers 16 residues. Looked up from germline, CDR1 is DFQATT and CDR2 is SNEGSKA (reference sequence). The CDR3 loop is CSARGWPSGSQGEQFF. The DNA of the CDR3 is TGCAGTGCTAGAGGATGGCCTAGCGGGAGTCAAGGTGAGCAGTTCTTC.

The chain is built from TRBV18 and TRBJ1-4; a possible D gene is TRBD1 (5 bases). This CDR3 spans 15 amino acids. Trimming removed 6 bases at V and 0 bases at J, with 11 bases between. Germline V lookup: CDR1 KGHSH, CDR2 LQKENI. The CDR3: CASSRTSATNEKLFF. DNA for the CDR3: TGTGCCAGCTCGCGGACATCCGCAACTAATGAAAAACTGTTTTTT. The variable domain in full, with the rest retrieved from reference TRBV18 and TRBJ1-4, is NAGVMQNPRHLVRRRGQEARLRCSPMKGHSHVYWYRQLPEEGLKFMVYLQKENIIDESGMPKERFSAEFPKEGPSILRIQQVVRGDSAAYFCASSRTSATNEKLFFGSGTQLSVL.